Listed below are T cell receptor beta chains from one sample, sequenced in a study of type 1 regulatory T cells. TCRdb analysed the reads with MiXCR anew, one entry per CDR3 protein. The sample contains fewer than 20,000 distinct CDR3 sequences, about a tenth of which appear only once. Sequencing was carried out using CD4+ T cells, either the whole sample or a sorted fraction (not recorded which). All receptors come from a human donor in good health. Each CDR3 is given with its conserved first and last residue. Each record gives: V gene, J gene, clone size, D gene, CDR3 DNA, CDR3 protein. The D gene is left open where the match is weak. Only part of the rows carry a size: once, few, many, or a class if the clone is expanded.

V gene: TRBV18; J gene: TRBJ1-5; clone size: medium-sized; D gene: TRBD1; CDR3 DNA: TGTGCCAGCTCACCCCGAGGACAGGGCGGTCAGCCCCAGCATTTT; CDR3 protein: CASSPRGQGGQPQHF
V gene: TRBV30; J gene: TRBJ1-4; clone size: few; D gene: -; CDR3 DNA: TGTGCCTGGAGTGGGGGCGGCGAAAAACTGTTTTTT; CDR3 protein: CAWSGGGEKLFF
V gene: TRBV3-1; J gene: TRBJ1-1; clone size: medium-sized; D gene: -; CDR3 DNA: TGTGCCAGCAGCCCAAGCGCAGGGGTGGCCACTGAAGCTTTCTTT; CDR3 protein: CASSPSAGVATEAFF
V gene: TRBV5-1; J gene: TRBJ1-2; clone size: few; D gene: TRBD1; CDR3 DNA: TGCGCCAGCACTAAAGGGACAGTTGCCTATGGCTACACCTTC; CDR3 protein: CASTKGTVAYGYTF
V gene: TRBV11-2; J gene: TRBJ2-4; clone size: -; D gene: -; CDR3 DNA: TGTGCCAGCAGCCACCAGGAGAGTGGAAACATTCAGTACTTC; CDR3 protein: CASSHQESGNIQYF
V gene: TRBV6-1; J gene: TRBJ2-7; clone size: many; D gene: TRBD1; CDR3 DNA: TGTGCCAGCGCCCGGGACAGGGGGCGCGAGCAGTACTTC; CDR3 protein: CASARDRGREQYF
V gene: TRBV3-1; J gene: TRBJ1-5; clone size: -; D gene: TRBD1; CDR3 DNA: TGTGCCAGCAGCCGACAGGGGATTCAGCCCCAGCATTTT; CDR3 protein: CASSRQGIQPQHF
V gene: TRBV27; J gene: TRBJ2-4; clone size: many; D gene: -; CDR3 DNA: TGTGCCAGCAGCCCGGGGACAAGCGTAGCCAAAAACATTCAGTACTTC; CDR3 protein: CASSPGTSVAKNIQYF
V gene: TRBV29-1; J gene: TRBJ2-1; clone size: many; D gene: TRBD1; CDR3 DNA: TGCAGCGTTGAAAAGAGACAGGGAACCAATGAGCAGTTCTTC; CDR3 protein: CSVEKRQGTNEQFF
V gene: TRBV13; J gene: TRBJ2-7; clone size: -; D gene: -; CDR3 DNA: TGTGCCAGCTCTCCACAGGGCCATGAACAGTACTTC; CDR3 protein: CASSPQGHEQYF
V gene: TRBV7-9; J gene: TRBJ1-4; clone size: few; D gene: -; CDR3 DNA: TGTGCCAGCAGCTTAAGTCAGCTTGCCTGGGATGAAAAACTGTTTTTT; CDR3 protein: CASSLSQLAWDEKLFF
V gene: TRBV11-1; J gene: TRBJ2-5; clone size: medium-sized; D gene: TRBD2; CDR3 DNA: TGTGCCAGCAGTATAAGGACTAGCGATCAAGAGACCCAGTACTTC; CDR3 protein: CASSIRTSDQETQYF
V gene: TRBV12-3/TRBV12-4; J gene: TRBJ1-3; clone size: -; D gene: -; CDR3 DNA: TGTGCCAGCAGTTTACAAACTAGCCAGGATTTT; CDR3 protein: CASSLQTSQDF
V gene: TRBV12-3/TRBV12-4; J gene: TRBJ2-3; clone size: medium-sized; D gene: -; CDR3 DNA: TGTGCCAGCAGTTCCCTGGGAATTGAGGTCTCAGATACGCAGTATTTT; CDR3 protein: CASSSLGIEVSDTQYF
V gene: TRBV30; J gene: TRBJ1-5; clone size: many; D gene: TRBD1; CDR3 DNA: TGTGCCTGGAGCCCAGCTGGGGTGACAGGGGGTGGACAGCCCCAGCATTTT; CDR3 protein: CAWSPAGVTGGGQPQHF
V gene: TRBV3-1; J gene: TRBJ2-4; clone size: many; D gene: -; CDR3 DNA: TGTGCCAGCAGCCAAGATGGCCGTCAAAAAAACATTCAGTACTTC; CDR3 protein: CASSQDGRQKNIQYF
V gene: TRBV14; J gene: TRBJ1-2; clone size: many; D gene: -; CDR3 DNA: TGTGCCAGCGGCCAAGGCTATGGCTACACCTTC; CDR3 protein: CASGQGYGYTF
V gene: TRBV5-1; J gene: TRBJ2-5; clone size: many; D gene: TRBD1; CDR3 DNA: TGCGCCAGCAGCTTGGCTGGGACAGGGACAGAGACCCAGTACTTC; CDR3 protein: CASSLAGTGTETQYF
V gene: TRBV29-1; J gene: TRBJ2-1; clone size: few; D gene: -; CDR3 DNA: TGCAGCATTAGCGGAGGTAACAATGAGCAGTTCTTC; CDR3 protein: CSISGGNNEQFF
V gene: TRBV10-3; J gene: TRBJ2-7; clone size: many; D gene: -; CDR3 DNA: TGTGCCATCAGTGAGACACAGGGAGGGGAGCAGTACTTC; CDR3 protein: CAISETQGGEQYF
V gene: TRBV20-1; J gene: TRBJ2-2; clone size: few; D gene: TRBD2; CDR3 DNA: TGCAGTGCTGAAGGACTAGCGGCCGGGGAGCTGTTTTTT; CDR3 protein: CSAEGLAAGELFF
V gene: TRBV5-6; J gene: TRBJ2-5; clone size: many; D gene: -; CDR3 DNA: TGTGCCAGCAGCCGCCAAGAGACCCAGTACTTC; CDR3 protein: CASSRQETQYF
V gene: TRBV30; J gene: TRBJ2-3; clone size: many; D gene: TRBD2; CDR3 DNA: TGTGCCTGGACGCATGGACTAGCGGCGCAGTATTTT; CDR3 protein: CAWTHGLAAQYF
V gene: TRBV20-1; J gene: TRBJ2-4; clone size: many; D gene: TRBD2; CDR3 DNA: TGCAGTGCTAGAGAGCCGGGGGGCAAAAACATTCAGTACTTC; CDR3 protein: CSAREPGGKNIQYF
V gene: TRBV20-1; J gene: TRBJ2-5; clone size: many; D gene: TRBD2; CDR3 DNA: TGCAGTGCTAGAATTAACGGGAGGCGGCAAGAGACCCAGTACTTC; CDR3 protein: CSARINGRRQETQYF
V gene: TRBV27; J gene: TRBJ1-2; clone size: few; D gene: TRBD1; CDR3 DNA: TGTGCCAGCAGACCGGGACAGGGGGACTATGGCTACACCTTC; CDR3 protein: CASRPGQGDYGYTF
V gene: TRBV18; J gene: TRBJ1-2; clone size: many; D gene: -; CDR3 DNA: TGTGCCAGCTCACCAACAAAGGGAGTCTATGGCTACACCTTC; CDR3 protein: CASSPTKGVYGYTF
V gene: TRBV20-1; J gene: TRBJ1-2; clone size: few; D gene: -; CDR3 DNA: TGCAGTGCTAGTTTAGGGCTCGGAGGCTACACCTTC; CDR3 protein: CSASLGLGGYTF
V gene: TRBV15; J gene: TRBJ2-1; clone size: many; D gene: -; CDR3 DNA: TGTGCCACCAGCAGAGATTCTGCTTACTACAATGAGCAGTTCTTC; CDR3 protein: CATSRDSAYYNEQFF